The 23 T cell receptor beta chains presented below share a single source sample, sequenced in a study of monozygotic twins with inflammatory bowel disease. TCRdb reprocessed the 5' RACE reads; each CDR3 protein has one entry and no DNA is given. The listing records 70,000 to 95,000 distinct CDR3 sequences. The sample comprised blood. These receptors were taken from a human donor with ulcerative colitis or Crohn's disease, or a healthy co-twin of an affected twin (not recorded which).

The V gene is TRBV5-6, the J gene TRBJ1-5. Germline V gene lookup returns CDR1 SGHDT and CDR2 YYEEEE. CDR3 length: 15 residues. The CDR3 region is CASSLGAAPRQPQHF.

The chain is built from TRBV15 and TRBJ1-4. CDR1 and CDR2 from the germline V gene are LNHNV and YYDKDF (reference sequence). There are 17 residues in the CDR3. The CDR3 loop is CATSRVRTLAENEKLFF.

This chain uses TRBV27 with TRBJ2-7; TCRdb's D call of TRBD1 is untestable without DNA. CDR3 length: 14 residues. Germline V lookup: CDR1 MNHEY, CDR2 SMNVEV (reference sequence). This CDR3 is CASRRTGGIHEQYF.

The chain couples TRBV7-3 to TRBJ2-3; TCRdb returns TRBD1, unconfirmable since there is no DNA. The CDR3 has 15 residues. Germline V lookup: CDR1 SGHTA, CDR2 FQGTGA. This CDR3 reads CASSSSGSSEDTQYF.

The rearrangement uses TRBV19 and TRBJ1-6; absent DNA, TCRdb's TRBD1 call cannot be checked. The CDR3 consists of 12 residues. CDR1 LNHDA and CDR2 SQIVND come from the germline V gene (reference sequence). CDR3 amino acids: CASSQDRGSLHF.

The chain is built from TRBV5-1 and TRBJ1-3; TCRdb designates TRBD1, a call that cannot be tested without DNA. Germline V CDR1 and CDR2: SGHRS, YFSETQ. This CDR3 comprises 13 residues. The CDR3 region is CASSFDRYNTIYF.

This sequence joins TRBV5-1 and TRBJ1-4. Per the germline V gene, CDR1 is SGHRS and CDR2 is YFSETQ. The CDR3 is 15 residues long. Here the CDR3 reads CASSLGRGVSEELFF.

The CDR3: CASSYDFSETEAFF. This rearrangement joins TRBV5-1 to TRBJ1-1. This CDR3 has 14 amino acids. The germline V gene encodes CDR1 SGHRS and CDR2 YFSETQ.

The V call is TRBV6-1, the J call TRBJ2-2; lacking DNA, the TRBD1 call made by TCRdb goes unchecked. This CDR3 has 14 amino acids. Germline V gives CDR1 MNHNS, CDR2 SASEGT. CDR3 region: CASIGQGLAGELFF.

The V and J genes are TRBV5-6 and TRBJ1-1; without DNA, the TCRdb call of TRBD1 cannot be checked. Germline values: CDR1 SGHDT, CDR2 YYEEEE. This CDR3 is built from 15 residues. The CDR3 reads CASSHLSRVGTEAFF.

The chain links TRBV3-1 to TRBJ1-5. Germline V gives CDR1 LGHDT, CDR2 YNNKEL (reference sequence). CDR3 length equals 15 residues. This chain's CDR3 is CASSLDSAGNQPQHF.

The J gene is TRBJ1-1, the V gene TRBV2; TCRdb's D call, TRBD1, is unchecked because there is no DNA. There are 13 residues in the CDR3. Per the germline V gene, CDR1 is SNHLY and CDR2 is FYNNEI. CDR3 sequence: CASSDGGGTEAFF.

This chain connects TRBV20-1 to TRBJ1-1. CDR1 is DFQATT, CDR2 SNEGSKA, per germline (reference sequence). The CDR3 consists of 12 residues. CDR3 loop: CSAESVGTEAFF.

This chain connects TRBV20-1 to TRBJ2-2. Per germline, CDR1 DFQATT and CDR2 SNEGSKA (reference sequence). The CDR3 is 19 residues long. The CDR3 spells CSASATSNPALANTGELFF.

The CDR3 loop reads CASSLAPISFRQETQYF. The genes are TRBV5-1 and TRBJ2-5. Germline assignment: CDR1 SGHRS and CDR2 YFSETQ. The length of the CDR3 is 17 residues.

The V gene is TRBV3-1, the J gene TRBJ1-5. The CDR3 length is 12 residues. From germline, CDR1 is LGHDT and CDR2 YNNKEL (reference sequence). The CDR3 reads CASSQDDQPQHF.

The genes are TRBV5-6 and TRBJ2-7; the D call of TRBD1 rests on TCRdb alone, since no DNA is present to check it. Germline CDR1 reads SGHDT; CDR2 reads YYEEEE. This CDR3 spans 12 amino acids. This CDR3 is CASSLQGYEQYF.

The chain recombines TRBV7-2 with TRBJ2-5; TCRdb proposes TRBD1, but this gene call is untestable without DNA. The CDR3 totals 15 residues. Germline CDR1 SGHTA, CDR2 FQGNSA. The CDR3 protein is CASSLASGTQETQYF. The variable domain in full, with the rest retrieved from reference TRBV7-2 and TRBJ2-5, is GAGVSQSPSNKVTEKGKDVELRCDPISGHTALYWYRQSLGQGLEFLIYFQGNSAPDKSGLPSDRFSAERTGGSVSTLTIQRTQQEDSAVYLCASSLASGTQETQYFGPGTRLLVL.

V usage is TRBV5-6 and J usage is TRBJ1-4; TCRdb's D call of TRBD1 is untestable without DNA. The CDR3 is made up of 16 amino acids. Per the germline V gene, CDR1 is SGHDT and CDR2 is YYEEEE. CDR3 region: CASSFVGTGDNEKLFF.

This sequence joins TRBV5-1 and TRBJ1-2. This CDR3 region has 12 residues. Germline V gene lookup returns CDR1 SGHRS and CDR2 YFSETQ. CDR3 sequence reads: CASSEGDYGYTF.

The chain combines TRBV24-1 with TRBJ1-2; no DNA is available, so the TRBD1 call from TCRdb remains unchecked. The germline CDR1 and CDR2 sequences are KGHDR and SFDVKD. The CDR3 is made up of 12 amino acids. CDR3: CATSRQDYGYTF.

J is TRBJ1-6 and V is TRBV11-2; as DNA is missing, the TRBD1 call by TCRdb cannot be tested. The CDR3 is 15 residues long. Germline assignment: CDR1 SGHAT and CDR2 FQNNGV. CDR3 sequence: CASAAGGPYNSPLHF.

The rearrangement uses TRBV15 and TRBJ2-7; the TCRdb call, TRBD1, lacks DNA for checking. The CDR3 runs 16 residues. Germline loops: CDR1 LNHNV, CDR2 YYDKDF (reference sequence). The CDR3 region is CATSRDKDRIADEQYF.